The present T cell receptor (beta chain) was sequenced within a study of long-term antiretroviral therapy in people with HIV. V lost 1 base to trimming and J lost 3 bases, with 3 bases between them. This CDR3 has 13 residues. In germline, CDR1 is SGHVS, CDR2 FQNEAQ. Notes on this clone: Antigen unknown.

Running of the v3.0 immunoSEQ assay took place at survey level. Only in-frame clones appear in the TCRdb table, and some are missing; sequencing was by immunoSEQ multiplex PCR. The data contain tens of thousands of clones, about 89% of them singletons. Findings and caveats of the study: Specimen acquisition occurred between about 2003 and 2018, potentially under older ART regimens.

The material sequenced was unsorted PBMCs, taken 0.1 years before starting antiretroviral therapy. This sequence was found in a woman between 45 and 65 years old with HIV. V gene TRBV7-8 combines with J gene TRBJ1-4, with no clear D. CDR3 bases: TGTGCCAGCAGCTTAGGCCCTAATGAAAAACTGTTTTTT. Residues: CASSLGPNEKLFF.